A selection of T cell receptor beta chains follows, all from one sample in a study of TIL therapy for anti-PD-1-resistant metastatic lung cancer. Only in-frame clones appear in the TCRdb table, and some are missing; sequencing was by immunoSEQ multiplex PCR. The data show about 52,000 clones, 79% seen once. Sequenced material: blood, taken at baseline. The receptors were sampled from a woman aged 25-85 years with non-small cell lung cancer. The conserved cysteine and the conserved F or W are not part of the CDR3 here. The size entry is marked missing in some rows and otherwise reads once, few, many or a size class.

v_call,clone_size,cdr3_aa
TRBV5-8,NA,ASRWGSEGRQETQY
TRBV9,NA,ASSVVSSGARGNEQF
TRBV18,once,ASSPTGQGAYNSPLH
TRBV9,NA,ASSANTGTSGNVDTQY
TRBV5-5,NA,ASSLLADSFNEQF
TRBV13,NA,ASSLVGTPNYGYT
TRBV11-2,NA,ASSRTGGSGANVLT
TRBV10-3,NA,AISPTDGSGNTIY
TRBV30,NA,ACLSGLPEQF
TRBV6-5,NA,ASSYGVTANTEAF
TRBV6-1,NA,ASSASGGTDTQY
TRBV28,NA,ATGGGGFR
TRBV19,NA,ASTIRGPNTGELF